This T cell receptor beta chain is drawn from a study of T cells after yellow fever vaccination. Background on the study: For low cell numbers, libraries were made with SMART-Seq v4 Ultra Low Input. Notes on the study in general: The secondary response showed a weaker magnitude and a faster peak, day 5 versus 15. The booster saw the reappearance of most primary-vaccination clones (approximately 97% CD4, 88% CD8).

Germline loops: CDR1 SNHLY, CDR2 FYNNEI. The CDR3 consists of 12 residues. Trimming shortened V by 6 bases and J by 4 bases, and 10 bases separated the two germline ends. This clonotype was recorded at least ten times. Its antigen is still unknown. Template switching by 5'RACE produced TCR cDNA, adding a universal primer site and UMIs. TCRdb reprocessed the 5' RACE reads via MiXCR and lists one record per CDR3 protein. Of 250,000 or so distinct CDR3 sequences listed, 6.9% are singletons. The chain recombines TRBV2 with TRBJ2-7; D ambiguous. This sequence originates from a man aged 25 to 45 who received the YFV17D yellow fever vaccine. The sample consisted of CD4+ T cells sorted from PBMCs, taken 15 days after the yellow fever booster vaccination. The CDR3 spells CASRDRKYEQYF. In DNA, the CDR3 is TGTGCCAGCAGGGACCGAAAATACGAGCAGTACTTC.